This T cell receptor beta chain was obtained from a study of graft-versus-host responses after intestinal transplantation. Profiling relied on immunoSEQ multiplex PCR, and the TCRdb table lists in-frame clones only, not all of them. The sample records some 24,000 clones, over 35% being singletons. The CDR3 runs 17 residues. Unmatched junction bases numbered 12, after V lost 3 bases and J lost 4 bases. The germline V gene encodes CDR1 SGHTS and CDR2 YDEGEE. The material sequenced was alloreactive CD4+ T cells from a mixed lymphocyte reaction culture, taken before intestinal transplant. Specified subset: CFSE-low proliferating T cells sorted from roughly six-day pre-transplant mixed lymphocyte reaction (GvH or HvG direction). The chain carries TRBV5-8 and TRBJ2-1; 8 positions agree with TRBD2. This TCR was recovered from a human patient who received an intestinal transplant. CDR3 coding DNA: TGTGCCAGCAGCTCGTTGGTTGCTAGCGGGCTGTACAATGAGCAGTTCTTC. Its translation: CASSSLVASGLYNEQFF.